Following are 6 T cell receptor beta chains from one sample sequenced in a study of healthy donors' naive CD4 and CD8 T cells. Starting from roughly 0.45 ug of total RNA, TCR libraries were made with linear amplification. TCRdb re-derived calls from the reads in MiXCR, one entry per CDR3 protein. The sample lists about 200,000 distinct CDR3 sequences, nearly 75% occurring once. The sample consisted of naive CD4+ and CD8+ T cells sorted from blood, pooled from several donors. The receptor source for this set is a pool of human donors in good health; the sample pools cells from several healthy donors.

The chain employs TRBV12-3 or TRBV12-4 and TRBJ1-2; TRBD1 aligns across 9 bases. This CDR3 comprises 13 residues. With 6 bases clipped from V and 6 bases from J, the junction kept 5 bases outside the gene matches. CDR3 region: CASSWDRVDGYTF. CDR3 coding DNA: TGTGCCAGCAGCTGGGACAGGGTAGATGGCTACACCTTC.

The V call is TRBV30, the J call TRBJ1-3; D gene unclear. The CDR3 spans 15 residues. From germline, CDR1 is GTSNPN and CDR2 SVGIG (reference sequence). V was shortened by 3 bases and J by 0 bases, with 12 bases between the two germline ends. Here the CDR3 DNA reads TGTGCCTGGAGCGTGGGCCTGGGCTCTGGAAACACCATATATTTT. It translates to CAWSVGLGSGNTIYF.

This chain connects TRBV15 to TRBJ1-2, with D possibly being TRBD1 (5 bases). CDR3 length equals 15 residues. From germline, CDR1 is LNHNV and CDR2 YYDKDF (reference sequence). Between the trimmed V and J ends, which lost 0 bases and 3 bases, there was a span of 11 bases. The CDR3 DNA sequence: TGTGCCACCAGCAGAGAACCGGGACCCTACTATGGCTACACCTTC. The encoded protein is CATSREPGPYYGYTF.

The rearrangement joins TRBV19 to TRBJ1-1, with a possible D match to TRBD1 (5 bases). CDR3 length: 15 amino acids. Trimming removed 1 base from V and 0 bases from J, with 9 bases in between. The germline gives CDR1 LNHDA, CDR2 SQIVND (reference sequence). CDR3 coding DNA: TGTGCCAGTAGTATAGGGTCAGGGCTGAACACTGAAGCTTTCTTT. Protein: CASSIGSGLNTEAFF.

V is TRBV5-5 and J is TRBJ2-5; D is possibly TRBD2 (5 bases). Germline V CDR1 and CDR2: SGHKS, YYEKEE (reference sequence). V shed 0 bases and J shed 5 bases, with 14 bases lying between them. The CDR3 totals 15 residues. CDR3 loop: CASSLVVRARETQYF. CDR3 DNA sequence: TGTGCCAGCAGCTTGGTCGTGAGGGCCAGGGAGACCCAGTACTTC.

The table lists this clonotype with a few counts. The V and J genes are TRBV27 and TRBJ1-1; D may be TRBD1 (5 bases). The CDR3 covers 14 residues. Germline values: CDR1 MNHEY, CDR2 SMNVEV (reference sequence). V lost 2 bases, J lost 2 bases, and 9 bases lay in between. The CDR3 reads CASSLVGGNTEAFF. CDR3 in DNA: TGTGCCAGCAGTTTAGTCGGGGGAAACACTGAAGCTTTCTTT.